The 20 T cell receptor beta chains given below trace back to one sample, sequenced in a study of cytomegalovirus exposure and HLA in healthy donors. It was with 60 Vbeta and 13 Jbeta primers that the PCR ran. Data came from immunoSEQ multiplex PCR; TCRdb stores just in-frame clones and leaves some out. The table shows under 200,000 clones, with roughly 79% occurring only once. Sequencing was done on a sample of PBMCs. These receptors came from a man aged 40-50 years in good health and CMV-seronegative.

The sample holds a few counts of this clone. The CDR3 region has the DNA TGTGCCAGCAGCCTTCAGTGGGAGCAGTTCTTC. Translation: CASSLQWEQFF. The genes are TRBV5-8 and TRBJ2-1; D is uncertain. V lost 4 bases and J 10 bases, leaving 9 bases between the germline ends. The CDR3 sequence is 11 residues long. CDR1 SGHTS and CDR2 YDEGEE come from the germline V gene.

This clone is a singleton in its sample. The chain is built from TRBV27 and TRBJ2-2, with 9 bases matching TRBD1. The J segment lost 4 bases and the V segment lost 7 bases, leaving 4 bases of the junction unmatched. CDR1 is MNHEY and CDR2 is SMNVEV in the germline V gene (reference sequence). The CDR3 is 14 amino acids. This CDR3 reads CASNRGPGTGELFF. The CDR3 DNA follows: TGTGCCAGCAACAGGGGGCCGGGCACCGGGGAGCTGTTTTTT.

The rearrangement links TRBV15 to TRBJ2-7; D is unresolved. Trimming cost V 0 bases and J 6 bases, with 9 bases left between them. The CDR3 sequence is 13 residues long. CDR1 and CDR2 from the germline V gene are LNHNV and YYDKDF (reference sequence). The CDR3 sequence is CATSRDPTGEQYF. CDR3 bases: TGTGCCACCAGCAGAGATCCCACTGGCGAGCAGTACTTC.

The V and J genes are TRBV5-1 and TRBJ2-7; maybe TRBD1 (6 bases). Between the trimmed V and J ends, which lost 0 bases and 1 base, there was a span of 11 bases. The CDR3 is 15 amino acids. The germline V gene has CDR1 SGHRS and CDR2 YFSETQ. The CDR3 DNA reads TGCGCCAGCAGCTTGGAATCCGGACAGTCCTACGAGCAGTACTTC. This translates into CASSLESGQSYEQYF.

The V and J genes are TRBV7-6 and TRBJ2-2; TRBD2 matches at 8 bases. Germline lookup yields CDR1 SGHVS and CDR2 FNYEAQ. Losses at the gene ends were 10 bases for V and 3 bases for J; bases not matched to a gene: 16. This CDR3 is built from 17 residues. The DNA of the CDR3 is TGTGCCACCGGCCCTAAGCTTAGCGGGAAACACACCGGGGAGCTGTTTTTT. It codes for CATGPKLSGKHTGELFF.

The chain has TRBV2 and TRBJ1-4, with 7 bases aligning to TRBD1. This CDR3 spans 15 amino acids. Germline V gene lookup returns CDR1 SNHLY and CDR2 FYNNEI. The J segment lost 0 bases and the V segment lost 4 bases, leaving 2 bases of the junction unmatched. Written as DNA, the CDR3 is TGTGCCAGCAGTGGAAGGGGGCCAACTAATGAAAAACTGTTTTTT. This gives the protein CASSGRGPTNEKLFF.

A few counts support this clone. The chain links TRBV28 to TRBJ1-3; D remains unclear. V lost 6 bases and J lost 2, with 20 bases in between. This CDR3 region has 17 residues. The germline V gene encodes CDR1 MDHEN and CDR2 SYDVKM. This CDR3 is CASSGVFRLEPGNTIYF. The CDR3 bases are TGTGCCAGCAGCGGGGTTTTTCGGCTGGAACCTGGAAACACCATATATTTT.

This CDR3 is CASSAAGALQPQHF. The CDR3 DNA is TGTGCCAGCAGTGCCGCAGGGGCGTTGCAGCCCCAGCATTTT. The chain uses TRBV6-1 and TRBJ1-5; D is perhaps TRBD1 (6 bases). CDR1 and CDR2 from the germline V gene are MNHNS and SASEGT. The CDR3 spans 14 residues. V was clipped by 4 bases and J by 7 bases, with 14 bases between them.

This clone was detected only a few times. The chain uses TRBV29-1 and TRBJ2-7; D not certain. The ends were cut back, 1 base at V and 2 bases at J, with 6 bases in the middle. In germline, CDR1 is SQVTM, CDR2 ANQGSEA. The CDR3 loop spans 12 amino acids. CDR3 DNA: TGCAGCGTTGAAGGGCAGGCCTACGAGCAGTACTTC. It yields the protein CSVEGQAYEQYF.

This chain uses TRBV5-4 with TRBJ2-1, with 7 bases that match TRBD2. The CDR3 extends over 16 amino acids. Trimming removed 2 bases from V and 4 bases from J; junction bases left unmatched: 9. The germline gives CDR1 SGHNT, CDR2 YYREEE (reference sequence). The CDR3 DNA reads as TGTGCCAGCAGCTTTTCGGGCGGGAGCGGATACAATGAGCAGTTCTTC. Translation: CASSFSGGSGYNEQFF.

The rearrangement uses TRBV30 and TRBJ2-7, with 9 bases fitting TRBD2. Germline V gene lookup returns CDR1 GTSNPN and CDR2 SVGIG (reference sequence). The CDR3 is 15 residues long. V was pared by 0 bases and J by 3 bases, with 6 bases of the junction left unmatched. The CDR3 protein is CAWSVRLAGIYEQYF. The CDR3 DNA reads TGTGCCTGGAGTGTTAGGCTAGCGGGGATCTACGAGCAGTACTTC.

The chain uses TRBV19 and TRBJ1-2, with D possibly TRBD1 on 5 matching bases. V was pared by 3 bases and J by 2 bases, with 16 bases between. CDR1 and CDR2 (germline): LNHDA, SQIVND (reference sequence). This CDR3 has 16 amino acids. The CDR3 protein is CASSMLPGTTNYGYTF. CDR3 in DNA: TGTGCCAGTAGTATGCTACCAGGGACTACAAACTATGGCTACACCTTC.

This clone came up once. This chain connects TRBV19 to TRBJ1-2, with D unresolved. Per germline, CDR1 LNHDA and CDR2 SQIVND (reference sequence). Trimming removed 3 bases at V and 4 bases at J, with 9 bases between. CDR3 length: 13 amino acids. Here the CDR3 reads CASSMQRSYGYTF. The CDR3 DNA reads as TGTGCCAGTAGTATGCAGCGCAGCTATGGCTACACCTTC.

The V gene is TRBV2, the J gene TRBJ2-1; TRBD1 agrees at 7 bases. CDR1 and CDR2 from the germline V gene are SNHLY and FYNNEI. V shed 3 bases, J shed 6 bases, and the junction held 2 bases outside the gene matches. The CDR3 extends over 13 amino acids. CDR3 DNA: TGTGCCAGCAGTGACAACAGGGGCAATGAGCAGTTCTTC. Translating gives CASSDNRGNEQFF.

This chain uses TRBV30 with TRBJ2-1; weak D call: TRBD2 (6 bases). Germline CDR1 and CDR2: GTSNPN and SVGIG (reference sequence). This CDR3 comprises 16 residues. V lost 3 bases and J 0 bases, leaving 15 bases between the germline ends. The CDR3 nucleotides read TGTGCCTGGAGCGGGGGAGGCCCAACCTCCTACAATGAGCAGTTCTTC. It specifies CAWSGGGPTSYNEQFF.

V and J are TRBV27 and TRBJ1-2, with TRBD1 matching over 7 bases. With 5 bases clipped from V and 8 bases from J, the junction kept 5 bases outside the gene matches. Per the germline V gene, CDR1 is MNHEY and CDR2 is SMNVEV (reference sequence). The CDR3 spans 12 residues. The CDR3 reads CASSPTGEGYTF. In DNA form, the CDR3 reads TGTGCCAGCAGTCCCACAGGGGAGGGCTACACCTTC.

This clone has only a few counts. CDR3 sequence (DNA): TGTGCCAGCAGTTACCCGTTCCAGGGAACTGAAGCTTTCTTT. Encoded protein: CASSYPFQGTEAFF. V usage is TRBV6-6 and J usage is TRBJ1-1; tentatively, D is TRBD1 (5 bases). V lost 2 bases and J 5 bases, leaving 12 bases between the germline ends. The CDR3 has 14 residues. Germline loops: CDR1 MNHNY, CDR2 SVGAGI (reference sequence).

The sample holds a few counts of this clone. The chain joins TRBV19 to TRBJ1-3, with a tentative D call TRBD1 (6 bases). CDR1 LNHDA and CDR2 SQIVND come from the germline V gene (reference sequence). The CDR3 is made up of 15 amino acids. V lost 7 bases and J lost 2, with 15 bases in between. CDR3 DNA sequence: TGTGCCAGTACCGTGGACAGCACTACTGGAAACACCATATATTTT. Translated, it gives CASTVDSTTGNTIYF.

This clone was picked up a small number of times. The V gene is TRBV29-1, the J gene TRBJ2-7, with TRBD2 identical over 7 bases. The germline gives CDR1 SQVTM, CDR2 ANQGSEA. Unmatched junction bases numbered 3, after V lost 4 bases and J lost 0 bases. This CDR3 has 13 residues. The CDR3 nucleotides read TGCAGCGTTGGACGGGAGGCCTCCTACGAGCAGTACTTC. Its translation is CSVGREASYEQYF.

This chain links TRBV7-9 with TRBJ2-2, with 9 bases matching TRBD1. With V trimmed by 3 bases and J by 3 bases, 2 bases remained unmatched. The CDR3 covers 15 residues. CDR1 SEHNR and CDR2 FQNEAQ come from the germline V gene (reference sequence). CDR3 sequence: CASSFDRGDTGELFF. For the CDR3, the DNA is TGTGCCAGCAGCTTTGACAGGGGGGACACCGGGGAGCTGTTTTTT.